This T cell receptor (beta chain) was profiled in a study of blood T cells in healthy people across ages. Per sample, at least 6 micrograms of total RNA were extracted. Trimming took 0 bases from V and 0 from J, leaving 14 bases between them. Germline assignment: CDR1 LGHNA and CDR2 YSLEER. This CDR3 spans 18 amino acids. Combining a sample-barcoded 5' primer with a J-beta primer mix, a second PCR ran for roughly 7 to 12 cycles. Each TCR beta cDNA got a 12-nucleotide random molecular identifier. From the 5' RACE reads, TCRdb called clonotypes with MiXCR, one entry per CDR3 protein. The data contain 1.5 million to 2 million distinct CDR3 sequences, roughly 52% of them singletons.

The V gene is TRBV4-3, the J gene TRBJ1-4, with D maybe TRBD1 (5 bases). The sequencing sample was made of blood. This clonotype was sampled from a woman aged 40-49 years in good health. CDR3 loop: CASSQDILQAATNEKLFF. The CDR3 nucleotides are TGCGCCAGCAGCCAAGACATCTTACAGGCGGCAACTAATGAAAAACTGTTTTTT.